This record looks at one T cell receptor (beta chain) sequence and its context. Its antigen is as yet unknown. Germline CDR1 and CDR2: SGHNT and YENEEA. This CDR3 has 15 residues. Germline trimming cut 3 bases from V and 6 bases from J; bases unmatched to any gene: 6. These data come from a study of beta chain features in type 1 diabetes. Whole-study results and caveats: Cells that show high TCR expression could be over-represented by cDNA sequencing. Shortening that was moderate but significant affected the TCRB CDR3s of Type 1 diabetes patients in all four CD4+ subsets.

The authors reverse transcribed all of the isolated RNA, so sequencing captured expressed TCRB transcripts. The read count averaged about 3.6 million across naive, central memory and regulatory T cell samples. Profiled with immunoSEQ multiplex PCR; TCRdb holds only in-frame clones, not every one. The table shows 500,000 to 800,000 clones, with 12% occurring only once. Material: naive CD4+ T cells from blood. V and J are TRBV11-3 and TRBJ2-1, with TRBD2 matching over 9 bases. This receptor was obtained from a man younger than 45 with type 1 diabetes. CDR3 residues: CASSFIAGVSNEQFF. The CDR3 DNA sequence: TGTGCCAGCAGCTTTATAGCGGGGGTTTCCAATGAGCAGTTCTTC. Combining the CDR3 with reference TRBV11-3 and TRBJ2-1 gives the whole variable domain EAGVVQSPRYKIIEKKQPVAFWCNPISGHNTLYWYLQNLGQGPELLIRYENEEAVDDSQLPKDRFSAERLKGVDSTLKIQPAELGDSAVYLCASSFIAGVSNEQFFGPGTRLTVL.